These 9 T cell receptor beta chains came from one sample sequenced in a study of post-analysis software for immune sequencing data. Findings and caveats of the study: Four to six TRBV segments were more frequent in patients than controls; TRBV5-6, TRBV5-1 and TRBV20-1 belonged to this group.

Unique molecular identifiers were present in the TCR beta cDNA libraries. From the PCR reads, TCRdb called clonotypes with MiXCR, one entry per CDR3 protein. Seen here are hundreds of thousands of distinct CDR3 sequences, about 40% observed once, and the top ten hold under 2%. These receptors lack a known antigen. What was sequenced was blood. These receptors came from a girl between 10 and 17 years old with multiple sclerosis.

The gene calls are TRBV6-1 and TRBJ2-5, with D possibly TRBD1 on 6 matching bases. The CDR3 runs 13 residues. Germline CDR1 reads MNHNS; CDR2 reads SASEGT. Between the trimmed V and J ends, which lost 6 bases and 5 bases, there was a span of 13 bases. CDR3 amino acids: CASRDSPGETQYF. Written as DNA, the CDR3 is TGTGCCAGCAGGGACAGTCCTGGGGAGACCCAGTACTTC.

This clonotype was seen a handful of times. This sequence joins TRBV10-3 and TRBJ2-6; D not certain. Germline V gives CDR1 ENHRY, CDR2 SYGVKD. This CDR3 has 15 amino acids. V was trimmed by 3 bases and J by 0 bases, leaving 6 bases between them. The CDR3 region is CAISEIRSGANVLTF. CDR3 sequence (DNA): TGTGCCATCAGTGAAATTCGCTCTGGGGCCAACGTCCTGACTTTC.

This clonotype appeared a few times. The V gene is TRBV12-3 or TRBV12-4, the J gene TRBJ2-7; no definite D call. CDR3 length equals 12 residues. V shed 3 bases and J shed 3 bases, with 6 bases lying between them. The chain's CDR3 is CASSFVVYEQYF. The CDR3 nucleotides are TGTGCCAGCAGTTTTGTAGTCTACGAGCAGTACTTC.

CDR3 sequence reads: CASTAGGLETQYF. In nucleotides, the CDR3 is TGCGCCAGTACAGCGGGGGGCCTGGAGACCCAGTACTTC. This chain uses TRBV5-1 with TRBJ2-5; 9 bases are shared with TRBD2. This CDR3 contains 13 residues. CDR1 and CDR2 (germline): SGHRS, YFSETQ. Germline trimming cut 8 bases from V and 5 bases from J; bases unmatched to any gene: 7.

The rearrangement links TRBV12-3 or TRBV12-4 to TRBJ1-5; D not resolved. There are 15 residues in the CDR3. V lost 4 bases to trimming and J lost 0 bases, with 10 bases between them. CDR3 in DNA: TGTGCCAGCAGTTCCGGGGATTTTAGCAATCAGCCCCAGCATTTT. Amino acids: CASSSGDFSNQPQHF.

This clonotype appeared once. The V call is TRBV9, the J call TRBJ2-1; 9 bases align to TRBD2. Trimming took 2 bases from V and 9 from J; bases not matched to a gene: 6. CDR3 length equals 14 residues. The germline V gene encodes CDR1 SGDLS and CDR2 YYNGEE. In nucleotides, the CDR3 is TGTGCCAGCAGCGTCGGGGGACTAGCCGTTGAGCAGTTCTTC. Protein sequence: CASSVGGLAVEQFF.

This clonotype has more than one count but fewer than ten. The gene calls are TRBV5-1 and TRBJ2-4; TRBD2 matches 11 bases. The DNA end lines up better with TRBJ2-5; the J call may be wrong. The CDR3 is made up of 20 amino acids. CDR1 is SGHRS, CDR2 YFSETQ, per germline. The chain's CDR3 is CASSRITGGTSGRRLETQYF. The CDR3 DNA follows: TGCGCCAGCAGTAGAATTACAGGGGGCACTAGCGGGAGAAGGTTAGAGACCCAGTACTTC.

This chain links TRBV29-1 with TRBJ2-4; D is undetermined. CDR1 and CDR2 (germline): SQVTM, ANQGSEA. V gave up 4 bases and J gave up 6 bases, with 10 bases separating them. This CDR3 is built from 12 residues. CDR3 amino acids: CSVVPEANIQYF. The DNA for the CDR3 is TGCAGCGTTGTCCCGGAAGCAAACATTCAGTACTTC. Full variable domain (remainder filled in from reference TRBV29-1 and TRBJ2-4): SAVISQKPSRDICQRGTSLTIQCQVDSQVTMMFWYRQQPGQSLTLIATANQGSEATYESGFVIDKFPISRPNLTFSTLTVSNMSPEDSSIYLCSVVPEANIQYFGAGTRLSVL.

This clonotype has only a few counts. This chain's CDR3 is CASSTRTSVSEQYF. The DNA for the CDR3 is TGCGCCAGCAGCACCAGGACTAGCGTCAGCGAGCAGTACTTC. The rearrangement uses TRBV5-1 and TRBJ2-5, with 9 bases identical to TRBD2. The J call may be mistaken, given a closer DNA end match to TRBJ2-7. This CDR3 has 14 residues. Germline V CDR1 and CDR2: SGHRS, YFSETQ.